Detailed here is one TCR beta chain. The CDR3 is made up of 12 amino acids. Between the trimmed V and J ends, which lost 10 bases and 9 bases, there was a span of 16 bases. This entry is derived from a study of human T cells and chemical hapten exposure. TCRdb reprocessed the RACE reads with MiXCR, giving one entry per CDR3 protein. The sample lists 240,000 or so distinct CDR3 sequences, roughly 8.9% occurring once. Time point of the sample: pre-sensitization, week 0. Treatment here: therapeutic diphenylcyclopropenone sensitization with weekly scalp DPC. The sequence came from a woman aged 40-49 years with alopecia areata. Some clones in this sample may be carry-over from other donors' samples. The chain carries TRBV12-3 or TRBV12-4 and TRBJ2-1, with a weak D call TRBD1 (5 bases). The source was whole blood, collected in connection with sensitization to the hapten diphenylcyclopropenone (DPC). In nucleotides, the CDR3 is TGTGCCACTTACGGAAGGGGCCTTGAGCAGTTCTTC. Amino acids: CATYGRGLEQFF.